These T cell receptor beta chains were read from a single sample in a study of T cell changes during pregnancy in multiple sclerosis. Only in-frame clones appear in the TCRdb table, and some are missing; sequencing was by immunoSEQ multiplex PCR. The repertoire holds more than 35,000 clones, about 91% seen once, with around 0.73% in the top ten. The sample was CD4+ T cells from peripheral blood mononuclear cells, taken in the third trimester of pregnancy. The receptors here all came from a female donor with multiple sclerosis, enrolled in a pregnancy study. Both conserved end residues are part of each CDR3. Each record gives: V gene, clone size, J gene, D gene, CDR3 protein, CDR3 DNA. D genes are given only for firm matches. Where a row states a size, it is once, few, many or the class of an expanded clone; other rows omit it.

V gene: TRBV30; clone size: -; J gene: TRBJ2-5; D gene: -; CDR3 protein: CAWAAAGEETQYF; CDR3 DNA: TGTGCCTGGGCAGCGGCAGGGGAAGAGACCCAGTACTTC
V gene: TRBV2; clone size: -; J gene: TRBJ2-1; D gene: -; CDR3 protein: CASSDSGLTYNEQFF; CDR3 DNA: TGTGCCAGCAGTGATAGTGGACTAACCTACAATGAGCAGTTCTTC
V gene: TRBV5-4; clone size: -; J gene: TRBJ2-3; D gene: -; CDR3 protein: CASSPDGITDTQYF; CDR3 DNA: TGTGCCAGCAGCCCGGACGGGATCACAGATACGCAGTATTTT
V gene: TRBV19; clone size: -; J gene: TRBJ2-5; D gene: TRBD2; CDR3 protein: CASSRAGGGQETQYF; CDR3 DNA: TGTGCCAGTAGTAGAGCGGGCGGGGGTCAAGAGACCCAGTACTTC
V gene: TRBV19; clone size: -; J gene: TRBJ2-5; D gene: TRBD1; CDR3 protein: CASSITGGQETQYF; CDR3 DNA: TGTGCCAGTAGTATAACAGGGGGGCAGGAGACCCAGTACTTC
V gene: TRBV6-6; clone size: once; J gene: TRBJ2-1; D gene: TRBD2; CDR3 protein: CASSLAGVEYNEQFF; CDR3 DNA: TGTGCCAGCAGTTTAGCGGGAGTGGAATACAATGAGCAGTTCTTC
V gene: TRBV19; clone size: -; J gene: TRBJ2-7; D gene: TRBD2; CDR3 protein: CASSTGLARESYEQYF; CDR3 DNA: TGTGCCAGTAGTACCGGACTAGCCCGGGAATCCTACGAGCAGTACTTC
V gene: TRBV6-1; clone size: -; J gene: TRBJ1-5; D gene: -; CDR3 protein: CASNPRYSNQPQHF; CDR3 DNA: TGTGCCAGCAATCCGCGATATAGCAATCAGCCCCAGCATTTT
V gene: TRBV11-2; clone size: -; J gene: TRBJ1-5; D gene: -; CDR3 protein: CASSFKGHPLIPDQPQHF; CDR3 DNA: TGTGCCAGCAGCTTTAAGGGGCATCCCCTTATTCCGGATCAGCCCCAGCATTTT
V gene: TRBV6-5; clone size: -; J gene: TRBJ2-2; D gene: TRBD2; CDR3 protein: CASRVLAGNTGELFF; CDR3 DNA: TGTGCCAGCAGGGTACTAGCGGGGAACACCGGGGAGCTGTTTTTT
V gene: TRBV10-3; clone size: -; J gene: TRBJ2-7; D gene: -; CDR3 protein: CAISGSYEQYF; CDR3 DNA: TGTGCCATCAGTGGGAGCTACGAGCAGTACTTC
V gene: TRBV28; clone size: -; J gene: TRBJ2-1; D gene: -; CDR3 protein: CASVPGTTKVNEQFF; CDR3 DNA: TGTGCCAGCGTCCCGGGAACAACTAAGGTCAATGAGCAGTTCTTC
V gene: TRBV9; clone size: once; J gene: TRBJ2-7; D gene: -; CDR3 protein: CASSEGAPGLGYEQYF; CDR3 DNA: TGTGCCAGCAGCGAGGGGGCGCCGGGACTGGGTTACGAGCAGTACTTC
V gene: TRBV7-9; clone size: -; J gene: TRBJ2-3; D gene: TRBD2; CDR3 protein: CATSLAATSTDTQYF; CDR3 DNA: TGTGCCACCTCTCTAGCGGCTACTAGCACAGATACGCAGTATTTT
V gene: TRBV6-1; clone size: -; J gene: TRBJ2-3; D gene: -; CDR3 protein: CASTQGVGGTDTQYF; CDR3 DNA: TGTGCCAGCACCCAAGGGGTAGGCGGCACAGATACGCAGTATTTT
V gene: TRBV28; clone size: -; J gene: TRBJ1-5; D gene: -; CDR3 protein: CASSNYQPQHF; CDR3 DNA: TGTGCCAGCAGCAATTATCAGCCCCAGCATTTT
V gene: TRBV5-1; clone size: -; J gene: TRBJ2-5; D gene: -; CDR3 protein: CASSLVQGGLRETQYF; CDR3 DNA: TGCGCCAGCAGCTTGGTTCAGGGAGGCCTTAGAGAGACCCAGTACTTC
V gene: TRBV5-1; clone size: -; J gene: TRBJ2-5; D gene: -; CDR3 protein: CASSLSAGTGETQYF; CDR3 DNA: TGCGCCAGCAGCTTGTCCGCGGGTACCGGGGAGACCCAGTACTTC
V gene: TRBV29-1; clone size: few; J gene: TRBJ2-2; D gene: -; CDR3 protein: CSVQNTGELFF; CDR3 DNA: TGCAGCGTTCAGAACACCGGGGAGCTGTTTTTT
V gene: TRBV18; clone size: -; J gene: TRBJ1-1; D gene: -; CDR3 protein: CASSPSGADTEAFF; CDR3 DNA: TGTGCCAGCTCACCAAGTGGGGCGGACACTGAAGCTTTCTTT
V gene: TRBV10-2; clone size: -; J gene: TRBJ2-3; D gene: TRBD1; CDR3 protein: CASSVDRGLQYF; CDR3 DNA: TGCGCCAGCAGCGTGGACAGGGGGTTGCAGTATTTT
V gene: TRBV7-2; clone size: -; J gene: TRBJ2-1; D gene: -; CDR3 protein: CASIASSYNEQFF; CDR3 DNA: TGTGCCAGCATCGCGAGCTCCTACAATGAGCAGTTCTTC
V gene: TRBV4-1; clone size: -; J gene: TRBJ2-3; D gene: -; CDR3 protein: CASSQGPSKDTQYF; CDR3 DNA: TGCGCCAGCAGCCAAGGGCCCTCCAAGGATACGCAGTATTTT
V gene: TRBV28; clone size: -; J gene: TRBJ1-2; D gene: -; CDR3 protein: CASTQGRRNYGYTF; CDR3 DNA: TGTGCCAGCACTCAGGGCAGAAGGAACTATGGCTACACCTTC
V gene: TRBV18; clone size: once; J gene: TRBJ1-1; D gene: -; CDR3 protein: CASSPSRVRNLEAFF; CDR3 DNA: TGTGCCAGCTCACCATCACGGGTACGGAACCTGGAAGCTTTCTTT
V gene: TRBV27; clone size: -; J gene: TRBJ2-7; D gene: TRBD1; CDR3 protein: CASSPRDSTYEQYF; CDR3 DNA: TGTGCCAGCAGCCCCCGGGACAGTACCTACGAGCAGTACTTC
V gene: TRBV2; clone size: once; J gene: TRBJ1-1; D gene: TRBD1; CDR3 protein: CASSRTGRNTEAFF; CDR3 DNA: TGTGCCAGCAGTCGGACAGGGAGGAACACTGAAGCTTTCTTT
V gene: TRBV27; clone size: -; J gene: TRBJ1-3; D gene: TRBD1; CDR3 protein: CASSPQGARGNTIYF; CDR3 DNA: TGTGCCAGCAGCCCCCAGGGGGCGCGTGGAAACACCATATATTTT
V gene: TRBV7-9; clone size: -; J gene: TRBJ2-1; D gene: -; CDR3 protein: CASSPKIGGGDYNEQFF; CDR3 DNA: TGTGCCAGCAGCCCGAAAATCGGCGGAGGGGACTACAATGAGCAGTTCTTC
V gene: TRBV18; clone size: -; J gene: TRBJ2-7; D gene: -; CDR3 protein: CASSAPAGKQYF; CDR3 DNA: TGTGCCAGCTCGGCGCCAGCGGGCAAGCAGTACTTC
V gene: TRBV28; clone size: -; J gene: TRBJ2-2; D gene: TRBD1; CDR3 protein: CASSQGARDTGELFF; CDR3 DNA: TGTGCCAGCAGTCAGGGGGCGCGGGACACCGGGGAGCTGTTTTTT
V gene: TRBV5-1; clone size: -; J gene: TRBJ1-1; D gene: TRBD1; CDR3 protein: CASSLGQGARRTEAFF; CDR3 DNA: TGCGCCAGCAGCCTTGGACAGGGGGCGCGACGAACTGAAGCTTTCTTT
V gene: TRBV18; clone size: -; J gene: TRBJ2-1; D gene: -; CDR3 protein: CASSPGRGTYNEQFF; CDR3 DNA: TGTGCCAGCTCACCGGGCAGGGGTACCTACAATGAGCAGTTCTTC
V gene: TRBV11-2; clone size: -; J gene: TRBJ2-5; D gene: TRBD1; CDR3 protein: CASSLVKAGGRVVETQYF; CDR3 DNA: TGTGCCAGCAGCTTAGTAAAGGCAGGGGGCCGAGTTGTGGAGACCCAGTACTTC
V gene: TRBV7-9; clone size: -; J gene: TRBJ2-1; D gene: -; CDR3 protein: CASSLRLVIGNEQFF; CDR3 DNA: TGTGCCAGCAGCCTTCGTCTAGTGATCGGCAATGAGCAGTTCTTC
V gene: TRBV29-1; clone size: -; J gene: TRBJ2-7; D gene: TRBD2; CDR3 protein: CSVEILAGGPGEQYF; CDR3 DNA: TGCAGCGTTGAGATACTAGCGGGAGGACCCGGTGAGCAGTACTTC
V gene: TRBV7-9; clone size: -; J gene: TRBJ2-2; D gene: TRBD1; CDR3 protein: CASSRQGSNTGELFF; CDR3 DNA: TGTGCCAGCAGCCGACAGGGGTCGAACACCGGGGAGCTGTTTTTT
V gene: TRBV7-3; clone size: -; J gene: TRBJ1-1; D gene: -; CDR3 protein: CASSLLSRGTNTEAFF; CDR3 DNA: TGTGCCAGCAGCTTATTATCAAGAGGGACAAACACTGAAGCTTTCTTT
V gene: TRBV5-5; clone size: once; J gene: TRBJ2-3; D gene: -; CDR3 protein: CASSFEGSKGDTQYF; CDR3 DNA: TGTGCCAGCAGCTTTGAGGGCAGCAAAGGGGATACGCAGTATTTT
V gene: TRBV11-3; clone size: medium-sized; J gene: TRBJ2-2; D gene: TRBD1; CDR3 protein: CASRPGQGDTGELFF; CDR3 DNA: TGTGCCAGCAGGCCTGGACAGGGGGACACCGGGGAGCTGTTTTTT
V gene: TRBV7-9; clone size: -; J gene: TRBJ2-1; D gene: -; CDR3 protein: CASSLARSSYNEQFF; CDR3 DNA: TGTGCCAGCAGCTTAGCTAGAAGCTCCTACAATGAGCAGTTCTTC
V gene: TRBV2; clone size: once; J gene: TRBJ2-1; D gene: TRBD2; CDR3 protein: CASSEGLAYNEQFF; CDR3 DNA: TGTGCCAGCAGTGAAGGACTAGCGTACAATGAGCAGTTCTTC
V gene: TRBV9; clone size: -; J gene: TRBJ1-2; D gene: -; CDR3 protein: CASSAEPEYGYTF; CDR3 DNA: TGTGCCAGCAGCGCAGAACCGGAGTATGGCTACACCTTC
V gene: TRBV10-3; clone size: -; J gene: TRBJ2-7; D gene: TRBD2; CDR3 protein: CAIRGTSGNRATEQYF; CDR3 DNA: TGTGCCATCAGGGGGACTAGCGGGAACCGCGCCACCGAGCAGTACTTC
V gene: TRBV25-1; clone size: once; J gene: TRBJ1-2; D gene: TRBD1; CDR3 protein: CASSGGQFYGYTF; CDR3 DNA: TGTGCCAGCAGTGGGGGACAGTTTTATGGCTACACCTTC
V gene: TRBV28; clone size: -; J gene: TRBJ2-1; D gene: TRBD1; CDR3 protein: CASSPRRTGESYNEQFF; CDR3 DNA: TGTGCCAGCAGTCCAAGACGGACAGGCGAAAGCTACAATGAGCAGTTCTTC
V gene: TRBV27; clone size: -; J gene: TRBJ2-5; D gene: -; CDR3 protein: CASSFTGQETQYF; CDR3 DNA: TGTGCCAGCAGTTTCACAGGGCAAGAGACCCAGTACTTC
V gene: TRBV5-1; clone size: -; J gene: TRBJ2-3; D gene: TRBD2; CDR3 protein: CASSLEGSGISRDTQYF; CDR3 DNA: TGCGCCAGCAGCTTGGAGGGGAGCGGGATTAGTAGAGATACGCAGTATTTT
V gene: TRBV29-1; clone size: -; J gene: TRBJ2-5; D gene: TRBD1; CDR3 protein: CSADRAAETQYF; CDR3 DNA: TGCAGCGCAGACAGGGCGGCAGAGACCCAGTACTTC
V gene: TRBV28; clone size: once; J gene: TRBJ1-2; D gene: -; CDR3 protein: CASSVSGTPSGYGYTF; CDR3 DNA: TGTGCCAGCAGTGTCTCCGGGACACCGAGTGGCTATGGCTACACCTTC
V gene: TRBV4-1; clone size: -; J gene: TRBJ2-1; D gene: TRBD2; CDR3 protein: CASSQWFLAGAEQFF; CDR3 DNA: TGCGCCAGCAGCCAATGGTTCCTAGCGGGGGCTGAGCAGTTCTTC
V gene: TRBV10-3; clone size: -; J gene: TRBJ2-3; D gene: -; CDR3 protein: CAITLGQRTDTQYF; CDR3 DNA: TGTGCCATCACCCTCGGACAACGCACAGATACGCAGTATTTT
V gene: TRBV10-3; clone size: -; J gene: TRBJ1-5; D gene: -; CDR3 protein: CAISEPDGRRGSNQPQHF; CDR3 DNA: TGTGCCATCAGTGAGCCTGACGGACGGAGGGGTAGCAATCAGCCCCAGCATTTT
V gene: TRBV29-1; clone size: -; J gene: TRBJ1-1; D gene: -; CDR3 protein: CSTTETNTEAFF; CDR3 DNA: TGCAGCACCACAGAGACGAACACTGAAGCTTTCTTT
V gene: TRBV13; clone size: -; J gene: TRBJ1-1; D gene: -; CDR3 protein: CASSDTGTEAFF; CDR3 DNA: TGTGCCAGCAGCGACACAGGGACTGAAGCTTTCTTT
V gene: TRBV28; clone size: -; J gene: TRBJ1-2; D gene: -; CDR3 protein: CASSPGGGGYTF; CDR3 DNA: TGTGCCAGCAGCCCAGGCGGAGGGGGCTACACCTTC
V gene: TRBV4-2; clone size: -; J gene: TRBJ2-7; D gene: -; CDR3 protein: CASSQGLATGASYEQYF; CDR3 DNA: TGTGCCAGCAGCCAAGGTTTGGCGACAGGAGCCTCCTACGAGCAGTACTTC
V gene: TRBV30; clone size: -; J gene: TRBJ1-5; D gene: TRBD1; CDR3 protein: CAWGDRGNQPQHF; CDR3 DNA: TGTGCCTGGGGAGACAGGGGCAATCAGCCCCAGCATTTT